Each of the 12 T cell receptor beta chains below was sequenced from the same sample in a study of T cells in Graves' hyperthyroidism and ophthalmopathy. It was RNA transcripts that yielded the amplified TCR beta CDR3 regions. The HTBI primer set drove a first-round RT-PCR of the TCR CDR3. TCRdb re-analysed the multiplex PCR reads in MiXCR, keeping a single row per CDR3 protein. The sample includes about 640,000 distinct CDR3 sequences, less than 25% of them seen just once. Sequenced: blood. These receptors came from a man aged 25-40 years with Graves' ophthalmopathy.

The V gene is TRBV2, the J gene TRBJ2-3, with TRBD2 as a possible D gene (5 bases). Per germline, CDR1 SNHLY and CDR2 FYNNEI. Trimming removed 6 bases from V and 2 bases from J, with 12 bases in between. CDR3 length: 14 amino acids. The DNA for the CDR3 is TGTGCCAGCAGCCCGGACTCAGTCACAGATACGCAGTATTTT. This translates into CASSPDSVTDTQYF.

This chain joins TRBV6-5 and TRBJ1-1; D is unresolved. The CDR3 consists of 14 residues. Trimming took 2 bases from V and 1 from J, leaving 8 bases between them. Germline values: CDR1 MNHEY, CDR2 SVGAGI. The DNA for the CDR3 is TGTGCCAGCAGTTACGGTCCGGAGAACACTGAAGCTTTCTTT. Translated: CASSYGPENTEAFF.

This clonotype was picked up a small number of times. The J gene is TRBJ1-6, the V gene TRBV28, with D unresolved. V shed 4 bases and J shed 12 bases, with 19 bases lying between them. The CDR3 is made up of 15 amino acids. The germline CDR1 and CDR2 sequences are MDHEN and SYDVKM. CDR3 coding DNA: TGTGCCAGCAGTTCCTACCCAGACGGAGAGAAACCCCTCCACTTT. Translation: CASSSYPDGEKPLHF. Filled out from reference TRBV28 and TRBJ1-6, the complete variable domain reads DVKVTQSSRYLVKRTGEKVFLECVQDMDHENMFWYRQDPGLGLRLIYFSYDVKMKEKGDIPEGYSVSREKKERFSLILESASTNQTSMYLCASSSYPDGEKPLHFGNGTRLTVT.

This clonotype occurred a few times. CDR3 sequence: CASSSGTGSGYTF. The CDR3 DNA sequence: TGTGCCAGCTCATCCGGGACAGGGTCTGGCTACACCTTC. The chain couples TRBV18 to TRBJ1-2; TRBD1 aligns across 9 bases. The germline V gene has CDR1 KGHSH and CDR2 LQKENI. The CDR3 covers 13 residues. The J segment lost 7 bases and the V segment lost 5 bases, leaving 5 bases of the junction unmatched.

This rearrangement joins TRBV4-2 to TRBJ2-1; D uncertain. Deletions cut 0 bases from V and 0 bases from J, with 9 bases between. The CDR3 has 16 residues. CDR1 is LGHNA and CDR2 is YNFKEQ in the germline V gene. CDR3 loop: CASSQDDASSYNEQFF. In DNA form, the CDR3 reads TGTGCCAGCAGCCAAGACGACGCGAGCTCCTACAATGAGCAGTTCTTC.

This sequence joins TRBV19 and TRBJ2-1; D not certain. This CDR3 has 12 residues. V was trimmed by 3 bases and J by 8 bases, leaving 8 bases between them. The germline CDR1 and CDR2 sequences are LNHDA and SQIVND (reference sequence). CDR3 residues: CASSMGWDEQFF. In DNA form, the CDR3 reads TGTGCCAGTAGTATGGGGTGGGATGAGCAGTTCTTC.

In its sample, this clonotype was seen many times. The rearrangement links TRBV20-1 to TRBJ2-1; 10 bases are a match to TRBD2. The V segment lost 0 bases and the J segment 7 bases; nucleotides outside the gene matches: 3. The V gene's germline CDR1 is DFQATT and CDR2 SNEGSKA (reference sequence). The CDR3 is made up of 14 amino acids. CDR3 nucleotide sequence: TGCAGTGCTAGAGATGGGACTAGCGCTAATGAGCAGTTCTTC. This encodes CSARDGTSANEQFF.

V gene TRBV6-2 or TRBV6-3 combines with J gene TRBJ2-3; D not resolved. The CDR3 spans 13 residues. Trimming cost V 4 bases and J 6 bases, with 11 bases left between them. Germline-derived CDR1 and CDR2 are MNHEY and SVGEGT. The CDR3 spells CASSSPISDTQYF. CDR3 in DNA: TGTGCCAGCAGTTCCCCAATTTCCGATACGCAGTATTTT.

This clonotype was detected only once. This chain links TRBV15 with TRBJ2-3; 11 bases are a match to TRBD2. From germline, CDR1 is LNHNV and CDR2 YYDKDF (reference sequence). The CDR3 consists of 14 residues. Trimming cost V 5 bases and J 7 bases; bases outside gene matches: 5. The CDR3 is CATSGGTSGYTQYF. The CDR3 DNA reads TGTGCCACCAGCGGTGGGACTAGCGGCTATACGCAGTATTTT.

V gene TRBV30 combines with J gene TRBJ2-2, with D tentatively TRBD2 (6 bases). Trimming pared 3 bases from V and 1 base from J, leaving 12 bases between. This CDR3 comprises 15 residues. CDR1 is GTSNPN and CDR2 is SVGIG in the germline V gene (reference sequence). The CDR3 reads CAWSWGSGNTGELFF. The DNA of the CDR3 is TGTGCCTGGAGCTGGGGTAGCGGGAACACCGGGGAGCTGTTTTTT.

The sample holds many counts of this clonotype. This sequence joins TRBV7-9 and TRBJ2-5, with 9 bases fitting TRBD2. After removal of 3 bases from V and 2 bases from J, the junction contained 4 bases not matched to a gene. The CDR3 runs 15 residues. Germline CDR1 SEHNR, CDR2 FQNEAQ (reference sequence). CDR3: CASSLRLAVQETQYF. Written as DNA, the CDR3 is TGTGCCAGCAGCTTGAGACTAGCGGTGCAAGAGACCCAGTACTTC.

This clonotype came up once. This CDR3 is missing its conserved last phenylalanine or tryptophan, likely due to a read error. The V and J genes are TRBV5-6 and TRBJ2-1; D is perhaps TRBD1 (5 bases). The germline V gene has CDR1 SGHDT and CDR2 YYEEEE. This CDR3 has 13 amino acids. CDR3 DNA sequence: TGCGCCAGCAGTGAGGACACCTACAATGAGCAGTTCCTC. Encoded protein: CASSEDTYNEQFL.